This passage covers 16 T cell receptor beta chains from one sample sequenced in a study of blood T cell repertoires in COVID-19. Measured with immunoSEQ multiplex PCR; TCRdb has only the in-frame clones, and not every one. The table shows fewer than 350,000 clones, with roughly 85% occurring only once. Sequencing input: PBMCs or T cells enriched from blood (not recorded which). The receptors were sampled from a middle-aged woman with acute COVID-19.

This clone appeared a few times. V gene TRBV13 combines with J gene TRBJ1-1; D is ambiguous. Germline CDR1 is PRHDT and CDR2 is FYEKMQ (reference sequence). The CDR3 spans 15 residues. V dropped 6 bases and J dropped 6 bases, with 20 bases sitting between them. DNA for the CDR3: TGTGCCAGCAGGTCCGGAGAGGTGGGTTCTGCTGAAGCTTTCTTT. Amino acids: CASRSGEVGSAEAFF.

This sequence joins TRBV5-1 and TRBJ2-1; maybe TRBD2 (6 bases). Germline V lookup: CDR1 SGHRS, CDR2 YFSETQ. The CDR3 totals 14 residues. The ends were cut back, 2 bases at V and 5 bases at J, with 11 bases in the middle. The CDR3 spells CASSFMTGDNEQFF. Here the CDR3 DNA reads TGCGCCAGCAGCTTTATGACGGGAGACAATGAGCAGTTCTTC.

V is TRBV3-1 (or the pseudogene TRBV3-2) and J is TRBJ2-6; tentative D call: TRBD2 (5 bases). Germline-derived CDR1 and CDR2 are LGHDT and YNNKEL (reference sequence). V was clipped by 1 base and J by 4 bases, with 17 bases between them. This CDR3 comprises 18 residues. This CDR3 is CASSQALLRASGANVLTF. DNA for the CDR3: TGTGCCAGCAGCCAAGCCCTGTTGAGGGCTTCGGGGGCCAACGTCCTGACTTTC.

The CDR3 sequence is CASSSRLAGLSGANVLTF. DNA for the CDR3: TGTGCCAGCAGTAGCCGACTAGCGGGCCTCTCTGGGGCCAACGTCCTGACTTTC. The gene calls are TRBV6-2 or TRBV6-3 and TRBJ2-6, with 10 bases that match TRBD2. The junction had 7 bases not matched to a gene; V was cut back by 5 bases and J by 0 bases. This CDR3 region has 18 residues. CDR1 is MNHEY, CDR2 SVGEGT, per germline.

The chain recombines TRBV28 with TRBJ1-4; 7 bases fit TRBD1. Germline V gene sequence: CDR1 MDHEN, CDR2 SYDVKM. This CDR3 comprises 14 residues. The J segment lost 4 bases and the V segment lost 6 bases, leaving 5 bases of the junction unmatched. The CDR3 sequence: CASSIQGLNEKLFF. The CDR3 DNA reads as TGTGCCAGCAGCATACAGGGGCTTAATGAAAAACTGTTTTTT.

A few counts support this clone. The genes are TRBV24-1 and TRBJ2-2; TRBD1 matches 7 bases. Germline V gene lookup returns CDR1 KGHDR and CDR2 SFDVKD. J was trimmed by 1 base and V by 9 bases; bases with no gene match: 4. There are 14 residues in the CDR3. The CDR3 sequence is CATRDRRNTGELFF. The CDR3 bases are TGTGCCACCCGGGACAGACGGAACACCGGGGAGCTGTTTTTT.

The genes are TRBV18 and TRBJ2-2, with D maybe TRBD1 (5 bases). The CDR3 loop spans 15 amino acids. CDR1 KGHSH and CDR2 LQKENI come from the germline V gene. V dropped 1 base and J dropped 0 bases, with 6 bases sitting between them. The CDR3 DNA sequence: TGTGCCAGCTCACCACAGGGGACGAACACCGGGGAGCTGTTTTTT. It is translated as CASSPQGTNTGELFF.

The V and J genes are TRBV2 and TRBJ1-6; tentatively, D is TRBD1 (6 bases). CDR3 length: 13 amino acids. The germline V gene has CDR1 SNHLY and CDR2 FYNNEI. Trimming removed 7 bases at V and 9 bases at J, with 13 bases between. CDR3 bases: TGTGCCAGCATACAAGCGACAGGTTCACCCCTCCACTTT. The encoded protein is CASIQATGSPLHF.

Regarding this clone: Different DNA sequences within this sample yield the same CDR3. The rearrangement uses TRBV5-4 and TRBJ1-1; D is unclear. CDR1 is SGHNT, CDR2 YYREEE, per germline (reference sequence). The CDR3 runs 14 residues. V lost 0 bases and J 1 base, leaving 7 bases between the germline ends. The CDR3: CASSLEAGNTEAFF. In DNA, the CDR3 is TGTGCCAGCAGCTTGGAGGCGGGGAACACTGAAGCTTTCTTT. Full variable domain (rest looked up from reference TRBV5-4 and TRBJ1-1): ETGVTQSPTHLIKTRGQQVTLRCSSQSGHNTVSWYQQALGQGPQFIFQYYREEENGRGNFPPRFSGLQFPNYSSELNVNALELDDSALYLCASSLEAGNTEAFFGQGTRLTVV.

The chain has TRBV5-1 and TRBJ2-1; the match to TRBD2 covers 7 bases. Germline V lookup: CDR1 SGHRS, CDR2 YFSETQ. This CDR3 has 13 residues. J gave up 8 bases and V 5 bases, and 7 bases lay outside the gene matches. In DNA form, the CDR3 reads TGCGCCAGCAGTAATACGGGAGGCTATGAGCAGTTCTTC. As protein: CASSNTGGYEQFF.

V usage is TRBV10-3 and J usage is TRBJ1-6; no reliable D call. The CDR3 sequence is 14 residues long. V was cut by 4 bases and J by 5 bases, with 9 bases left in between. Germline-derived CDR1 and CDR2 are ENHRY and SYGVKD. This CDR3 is CAISAGRDNSPLHF. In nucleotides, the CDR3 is TGTGCCATCAGTGCGGGGAGGGATAATTCACCCCTCCACTTT.

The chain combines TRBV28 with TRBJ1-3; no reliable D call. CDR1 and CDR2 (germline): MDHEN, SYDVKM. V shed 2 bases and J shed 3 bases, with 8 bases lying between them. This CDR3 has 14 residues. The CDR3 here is CASSLGGGGNTIYF. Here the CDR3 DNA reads TGTGCCAGCAGTTTAGGTGGAGGTGGAAACACCATATATTTT.

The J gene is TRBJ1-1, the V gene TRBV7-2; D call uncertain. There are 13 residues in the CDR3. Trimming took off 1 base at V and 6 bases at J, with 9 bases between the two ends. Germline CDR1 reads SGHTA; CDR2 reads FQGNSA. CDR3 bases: TGTGCCAGCAGCTTAGGGCACGCTTCTGAAGCTTTCTTT. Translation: CASSLGHASEAFF.

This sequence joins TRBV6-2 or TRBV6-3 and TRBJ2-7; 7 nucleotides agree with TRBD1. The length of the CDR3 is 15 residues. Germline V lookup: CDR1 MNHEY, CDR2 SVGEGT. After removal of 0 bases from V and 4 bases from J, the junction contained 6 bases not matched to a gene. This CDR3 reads CASSYSNRQGYEQYF. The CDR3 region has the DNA TGTGCCAGCAGTTACTCGAACAGACAGGGTTACGAGCAGTACTTC.

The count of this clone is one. The DNA of the CDR3 is TGTGCCAGTAGTATGGCCGTAATCAGGGGTAAAAACTCGAATGAGCAGTTCTTC. It codes for CASSMAVIRGKNSNEQFF. The chain uses TRBV19 and TRBJ2-1; D perhaps matches TRBD1 (6 bases). This CDR3 is 18 amino acids long. Germline V gene sequence: CDR1 LNHDA, CDR2 SQIVND (reference sequence). The V and J ends lost 3 bases and 7 bases respectively, with 25 bases between them.

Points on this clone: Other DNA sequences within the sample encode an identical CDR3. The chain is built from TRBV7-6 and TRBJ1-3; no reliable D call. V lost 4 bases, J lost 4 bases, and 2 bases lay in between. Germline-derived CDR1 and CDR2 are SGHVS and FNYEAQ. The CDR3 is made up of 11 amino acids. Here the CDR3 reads CASSSGNTIYF. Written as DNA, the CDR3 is TGTGCCAGCAGCTCAGGAAACACCATATATTTT.